This TCR beta chain was sequenced in a study of blood T cell repertoires in COVID-19. As for the study in general: COVID-19 samples from acute and convalescent phases originated in the United States, Italy and Spain. From T cells, B-cell-depleted T cells, or PBMCs came the material, which was cDNA or gDNA.

The junction had 8 bases not matched to a gene; V was cut back by 3 bases and J by 6 bases. Germline CDR1 PRHDT, CDR2 FYEKMQ (reference sequence). The CDR3 is 15 amino acids. Original data processing: Reference gene primer amplification gave estimated nucleated cell counts. The protocol was immunoSEQ multiplex PCR, while the TCRdb copy is restricted to in-frame clones and leaves out a portion. D and trimming come from the DNA, and the V and J calls and clone size come from that table. The table shows about 170,000 clones, with roughly 83% occurring only once. This sequence joins TRBV13 and TRBJ2-1, with 7 positions matching TRBD1. The sequence was collected from a woman of 80 years or more with active or convalescent COVID-19. Sequenced input: peripheral blood. The CDR3 DNA sequence: TGTGCCAGCAGCTTCACAGGGGAATGGCTCAATGAGCAGTTCTTC. Translated, it gives CASSFTGEWLNEQFF.